This T cell receptor beta chain was observed in a study of regulatory T cells in long-lasting Graves disease. Time point described: newly diagnosed GD, antithyroid drugs for less than 3 months. PBMC RNA served as the TCR library source. V was pared by 3 bases and J by 4 bases, with 16 bases between. Germline values: CDR1 SNHLY, CDR2 FYNNEI. The CDR3 sequence is 15 residues long. The authors built TCR beta libraries using iRepertoire HTBI primers and Arm-PCR of CDR3 regions. From the multiplex PCR reads, TCRdb called clonotypes with MiXCR, one entry per CDR3 protein. The table records roughly 350,000 distinct CDR3 sequences, under 20% of them present only once. This clonotype has only a few counts. This sample was also put to use in a study of T cells in Graves' hyperthyroidism and ophthalmopathy.

The specimen was peripheral blood mononuclear cells (PBMCs), collected at new diagnosis, from a patient treated with antithyroid drugs. The chain employs TRBV2 and TRBJ2-7; TRBD1 is a possible D gene (6 bases). This TCR came from a woman between 18 and 30 years old with Graves disease. CDR3 sequence reads: CASSEVTGPEYEQYF. In DNA form, the CDR3 reads TGTGCCAGCAGTGAGGTGACAGGCCCGGAGTACGAGCAGTACTTC.